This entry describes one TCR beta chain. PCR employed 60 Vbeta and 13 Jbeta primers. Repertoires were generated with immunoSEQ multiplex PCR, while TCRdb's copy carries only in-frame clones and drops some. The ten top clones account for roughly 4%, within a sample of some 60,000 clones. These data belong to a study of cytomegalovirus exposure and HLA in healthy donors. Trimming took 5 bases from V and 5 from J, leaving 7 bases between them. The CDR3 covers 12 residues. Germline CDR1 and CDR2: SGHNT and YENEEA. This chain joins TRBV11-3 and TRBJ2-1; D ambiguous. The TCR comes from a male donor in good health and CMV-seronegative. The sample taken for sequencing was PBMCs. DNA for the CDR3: TGTGCCAGCAGCAACATGAACAATGAGCAGTTCTTC. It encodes CASSNMNNEQFF.